Described below is a single T cell receptor beta chain sequence and its context. Its antigen is as yet unknown. Other DNA sequences in the same sample also yield this CDR3. Germline V gene lookup returns CDR1 SGHNT and CDR2 YYREEE (reference sequence). V lost 0 bases and J 3 bases, leaving 12 bases between the germline ends. The CDR3 is 15 residues long. This entry is derived from a study of beta chain features in type 1 diabetes. Study summary: No patient-donor differences in age, gender, total cells or subset yield. Notes on the study in general: Although PCR might favor shorter templates, it would do so equally in patients and controls. People with Type 1 diabetes carried modestly yet significantly shorter TCRB CDR3s in all four CD4+ subsets. Individuals with type 1 diabetes displayed fewer insertions and more deletions at VDJ junctions. Patients' naive, central memory and regulatory TCRB repertoires appeared more alike than those of healthy donors.

cDNA synthesis used the whole RNA isolate, giving expressed TCRB sequences. Sequencing was performed with immunoSEQ multiplex PCR; in TCRdb, only in-frame clones are kept and a portion is missing. The repertoire holds a few hundred thousand clones, with 8.5% to 10% as singletons. This receptor was identified in a young man with type 1 diabetes. J is TRBJ1-1 and V is TRBV5-4; the D gene is possibly TRBD1 (5 bases). The sequencing input was central memory CD4+ T cells from blood. In DNA form, the CDR3 reads TGTGCCAGCAGCTTGGACGTAGGAGGGGACACTGAAGCTTTCTTT. Translating gives CASSLDVGGDTEAFF.